The source of this TCR beta chain is a study of T cells after posttransplantation cyclophosphamide. Controls had myeloablative marrow grafts with methotrexate and calcineurin inhibitor, sampled at 1 year. The CDR3 runs to 15 residues. Germline loops: CDR1 MDHEN, CDR2 SYDVKM. The V end lost 1 base, the J end lost 2 bases, and 9 bases lay between the germline ends. Generated by immunoSEQ multiplex PCR, the TCRdb table keeps only in-frame clones and is missing some. The table records about 4,700 clones, about 73% of them present only once. This specimen was PBMCs, taken around 290 days after allogeneic stem cell transplant with calcineurin inhibitor and methotrexate. This rearrangement joins TRBV28 to TRBJ1-3; D uncertain. The sequence was collected from a female patient in her 50s who received an allogeneic stem cell transplant from an unrelated donor, was CMV-positive, and had acute and chronic GVHD. The T cells may partly be graft donor cells. CDR3 amino acids: CASSLLWRAGNTIYF. CDR3 nucleotide sequence: TGTGCCAGCAGTTTATTATGGAGGGCTGGAAACACCATATATTTT.